This TCR beta chain was captured by sequencing in a study of cytomegalovirus exposure and HLA in healthy donors. Whole-study findings and limits: About 87% or about 30% of the time was how often most TCR beta V segments were productive, according to an earlier analysis. Overall, approximately 150 TCR beta chains were annotated as cytomegalovirus-associated.

Details on this clone: The antigen remains undetermined.

From germline, CDR1 is SGHTS and CDR2 YDEGEE. This CDR3 spans 16 amino acids. The V and J ends lost 4 bases and 3 bases respectively, with 20 bases between them. The PCR used 60 Vbeta and 13 Jbeta primers. The repertoire was sequenced with immunoSEQ multiplex PCR; TCRdb's copy has only in-frame clones and lacks some. Its listing shows over 150,000 clones. This sequence joins TRBV5-8 and TRBJ2-7; D possibly corresponds to TRBD1 (5 bases). This receptor was taken from a boy between 10 and 17 years old in good health and CMV-seronegative. Sequencing input: PBMCs. CDR3 loop: CASSPGDSEPDYEQYF. The CDR3, as DNA: TGTGCCAGCAGCCCCGGTGACAGCGAACCCGACTACGAGCAGTACTTC.